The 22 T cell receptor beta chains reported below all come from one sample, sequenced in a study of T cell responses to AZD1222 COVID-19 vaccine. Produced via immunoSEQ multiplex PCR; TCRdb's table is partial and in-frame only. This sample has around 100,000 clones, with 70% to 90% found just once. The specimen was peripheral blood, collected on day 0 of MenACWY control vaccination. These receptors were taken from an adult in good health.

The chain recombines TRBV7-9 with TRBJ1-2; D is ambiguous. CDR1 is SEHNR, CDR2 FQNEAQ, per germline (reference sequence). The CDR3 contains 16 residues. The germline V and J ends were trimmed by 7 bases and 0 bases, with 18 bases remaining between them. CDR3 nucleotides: TGTGCCAGCACCCCCTACTCGACGGCCACTAACTATGGCTACACCTTC. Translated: CASTPYSTATNYGYTF.

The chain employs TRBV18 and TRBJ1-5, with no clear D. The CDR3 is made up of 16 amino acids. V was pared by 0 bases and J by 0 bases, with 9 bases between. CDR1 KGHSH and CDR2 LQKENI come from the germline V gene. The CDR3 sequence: CASSPPVSDSNQPQHF. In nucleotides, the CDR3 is TGTGCCAGCTCACCACCTGTTTCGGATAGCAATCAGCCCCAGCATTTT.

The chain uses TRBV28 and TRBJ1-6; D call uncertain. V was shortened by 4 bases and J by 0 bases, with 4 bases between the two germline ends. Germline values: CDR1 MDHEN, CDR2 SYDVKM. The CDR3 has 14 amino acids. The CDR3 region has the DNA TGTGCCAGCAGTTGGGGCTCCTATAATTCACCCCTCCACTTT. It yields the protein CASSWGSYNSPLHF.

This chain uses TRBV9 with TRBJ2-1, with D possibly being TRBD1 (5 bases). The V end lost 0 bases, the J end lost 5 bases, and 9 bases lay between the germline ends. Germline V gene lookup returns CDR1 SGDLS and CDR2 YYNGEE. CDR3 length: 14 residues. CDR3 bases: TGTGCCAGCAGCGTAGGACAGATTAACAATGAGCAGTTCTTC. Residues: CASSVGQINNEQFF. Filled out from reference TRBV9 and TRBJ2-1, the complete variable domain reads DSGVTQTPKHLITATGQRVTLRCSPRSGDLSVYWYQQSLDQGLQFLIQYYNGEERAKGNILERFSAQQFPDLHSELNLSSLELGDSALYFCASSVGQINNEQFFGPGTRLTVL.

In nucleotides, the CDR3 is TGTGCCAGCAGTAGGGACTTTCTTGGCGATGGCTACACCTTC. Protein product: CASSRDFLGDGYTF. The chain carries TRBV7-9 and TRBJ1-2, with a tentative D call TRBD1 (5 bases). CDR1 is SEHNR and CDR2 is FQNEAQ in the germline V gene (reference sequence). The CDR3 sequence is 14 residues long. V lost 6 bases and J 6 bases, leaving 17 bases between the germline ends. Full variable domain (outside the CDR3, taken from reference TRBV7-9 and TRBJ1-2): DTGVSQNPRHKITKRGQNVTFRCDPISEHNRLYWYRQTLGQGPEFLTYFQNEAQLEKSRLLSDRFSAERPKGSFSTLEIQRTEQGDSAMYLCASSRDFLGDGYTFGSGTRLTVV.

The CDR3 protein is CASSLGPSVQETQYF. The CDR3 DNA reads TGTGCCAGCAGCTTAGGACCGTCAGTCCAAGAGACCCAGTACTTC. The gene calls are TRBV7-9 and TRBJ2-5; D is ambiguous. CDR3 size: 15 residues. Germline V gives CDR1 SEHNR, CDR2 FQNEAQ (reference sequence). Trimming left V 1 base short and J 1 base short, with 10 bases between.

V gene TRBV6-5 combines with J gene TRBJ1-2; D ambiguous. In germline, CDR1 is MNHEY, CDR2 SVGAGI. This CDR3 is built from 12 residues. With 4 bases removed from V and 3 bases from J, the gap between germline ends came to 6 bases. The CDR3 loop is CASSSAYYGYTF. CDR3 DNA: TGTGCCAGCAGTTCTGCATACTATGGCTACACCTTC.

CDR3 loop: CASSRYGDEQFF. The DNA for the CDR3 is TGTGCCAGCAGCCGATATGGGGATGAGCAGTTCTTC. The J gene is TRBJ2-1, the V gene TRBV7-8; D is unresolved. CDR3 length equals 12 residues. Deletions cut 5 bases from V and 8 bases from J, with 10 bases between. Germline CDR1 is SGHVS and CDR2 is FQNEAQ.

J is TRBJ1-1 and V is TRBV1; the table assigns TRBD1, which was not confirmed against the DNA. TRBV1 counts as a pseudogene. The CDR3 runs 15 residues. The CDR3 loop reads CTSSLQGSLNTEAFF. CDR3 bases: TGCACCAGCAGCCTACAGGGCTCCTTAAACACTGAAGCTTTCTTT.

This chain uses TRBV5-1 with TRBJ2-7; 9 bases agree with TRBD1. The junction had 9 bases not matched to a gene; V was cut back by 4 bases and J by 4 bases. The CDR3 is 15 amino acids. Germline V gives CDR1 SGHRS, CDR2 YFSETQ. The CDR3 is CASSISPGQGYEQYF. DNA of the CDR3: TGCGCCAGCAGCATATCCCCGGGACAGGGATACGAGCAGTACTTC. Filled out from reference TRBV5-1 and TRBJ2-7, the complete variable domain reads KAGVTQTPRYLIKTRGQQVTLSCSPISGHRSVSWYQQTPGQGLQFLFEYFSETQRNKGNFPGRFSGRQFSNSRSEMNVSTLELGDSALYLCASSISPGQGYEQYFGPGTRLTVT.

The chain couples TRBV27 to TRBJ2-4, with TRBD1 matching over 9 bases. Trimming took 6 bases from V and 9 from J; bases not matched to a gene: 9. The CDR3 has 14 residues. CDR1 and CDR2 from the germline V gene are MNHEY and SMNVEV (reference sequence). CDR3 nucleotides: TGTGCCAGCAGACCCACAGGGGGCGCGCTCATTCAGTACTTC. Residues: CASRPTGGALIQYF.

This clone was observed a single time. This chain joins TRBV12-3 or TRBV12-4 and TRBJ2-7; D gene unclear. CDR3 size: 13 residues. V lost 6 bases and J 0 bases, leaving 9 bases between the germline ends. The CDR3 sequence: CASRGATSYEQYF. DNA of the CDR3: TGTGCCAGCAGGGGCGCTACCTCCTACGAGCAGTACTTC.

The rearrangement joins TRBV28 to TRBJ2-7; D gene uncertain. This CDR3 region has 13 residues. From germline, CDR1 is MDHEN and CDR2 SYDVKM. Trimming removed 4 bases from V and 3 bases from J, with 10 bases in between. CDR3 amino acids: CASSSLGLYEQYF. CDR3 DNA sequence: TGTGCCAGCAGTTCACTCGGGCTCTACGAGCAGTACTTC.

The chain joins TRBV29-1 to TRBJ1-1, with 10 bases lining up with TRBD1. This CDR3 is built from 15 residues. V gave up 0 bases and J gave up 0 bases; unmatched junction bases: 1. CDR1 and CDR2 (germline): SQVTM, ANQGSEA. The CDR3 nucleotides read TGCAGCGTTGAAGAGGGACAGGGGATGAACACTGAAGCTTTCTTT. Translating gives CSVEEGQGMNTEAFF.

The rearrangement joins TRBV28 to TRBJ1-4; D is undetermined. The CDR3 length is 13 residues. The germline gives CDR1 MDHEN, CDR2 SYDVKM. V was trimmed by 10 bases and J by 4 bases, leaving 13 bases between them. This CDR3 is CATRSTVNEKLFF. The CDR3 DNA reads TGTGCCACCCGTTCGACGGTTAATGAAAAACTGTTTTTT.

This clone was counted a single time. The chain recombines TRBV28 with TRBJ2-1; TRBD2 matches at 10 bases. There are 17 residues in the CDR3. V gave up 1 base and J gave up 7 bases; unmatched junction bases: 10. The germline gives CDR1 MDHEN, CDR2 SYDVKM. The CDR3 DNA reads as TGTGCCAGCAGTTTATCGCTTGCTAGCGGGAGTATGAATGAGCAGTTCTTC. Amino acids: CASSLSLASGSMNEQFF. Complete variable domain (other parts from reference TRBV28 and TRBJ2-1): DVKVTQSSRYLVKRTGEKVFLECVQDMDHENMFWYRQDPGLGLRLIYFSYDVKMKEKGDIPEGYSVSREKKERFSLILESASTNQTSMYLCASSLSLASGSMNEQFFGPGTRLTVL.

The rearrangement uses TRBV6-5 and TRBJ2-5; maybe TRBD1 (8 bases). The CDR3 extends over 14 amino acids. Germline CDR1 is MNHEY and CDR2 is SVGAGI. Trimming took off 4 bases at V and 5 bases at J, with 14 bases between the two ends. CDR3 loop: CASSLDRGGETQYF. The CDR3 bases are TGTGCCAGCAGTTTAGACAGGGGAGGGGAGACCCAGTACTTC.

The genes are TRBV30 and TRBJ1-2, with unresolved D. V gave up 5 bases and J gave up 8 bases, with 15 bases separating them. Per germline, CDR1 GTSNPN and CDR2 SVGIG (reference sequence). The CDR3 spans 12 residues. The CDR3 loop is CAWGGQAEGYTF. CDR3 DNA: TGTGCCTGGGGAGGGCAGGCCGAGGGCTACACCTTC.

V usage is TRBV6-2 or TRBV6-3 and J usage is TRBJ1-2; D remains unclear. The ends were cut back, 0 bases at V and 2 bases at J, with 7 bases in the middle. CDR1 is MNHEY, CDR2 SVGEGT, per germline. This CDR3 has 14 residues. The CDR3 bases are TGTGCCAGCAGTTACTCGACACAGAACTATGGCTACACCTTC. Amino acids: CASSYSTQNYGYTF.

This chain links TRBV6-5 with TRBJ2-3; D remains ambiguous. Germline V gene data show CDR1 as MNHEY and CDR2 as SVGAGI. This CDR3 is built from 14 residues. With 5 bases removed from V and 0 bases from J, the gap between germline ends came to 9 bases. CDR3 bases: TGTGCCAGCAGTCTGCAGGAGAGCACAGATACGCAGTATTTT. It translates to CASSLQESTDTQYF.

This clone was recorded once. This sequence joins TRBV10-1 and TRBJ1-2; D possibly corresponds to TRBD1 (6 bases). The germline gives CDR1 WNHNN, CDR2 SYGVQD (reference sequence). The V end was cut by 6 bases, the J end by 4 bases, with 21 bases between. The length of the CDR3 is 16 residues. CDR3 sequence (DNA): TGCGCCAGCAGGGGGGGGACCACAGGGACGTTCTATGGCTACACCTTC. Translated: CASRGGTTGTFYGYTF.

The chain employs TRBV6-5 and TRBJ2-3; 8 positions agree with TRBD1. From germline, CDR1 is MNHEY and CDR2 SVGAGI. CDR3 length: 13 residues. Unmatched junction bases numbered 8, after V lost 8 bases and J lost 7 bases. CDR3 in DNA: TGTGCCAGCTGGGAGGACAGGGAAAATACGCAGTATTTT. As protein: CASWEDRENTQYF.